This T cell receptor (beta chain) comes out of a study of siplizumab effects on memory and regulatory T cells. Comment on this clone: What it binds is not known.

Study-wide results and caveats: Memory cells seemed less diverse than naive T cells, which seemed major alloresponse contributors. Relative to controls at 25% to 30%, mappable alloreactive CD4+ clones exhibited a mean Treg-derived proportion of 68.8% with siplizumab.

The CDR3 extends over 15 amino acids. Between the trimmed V and J ends, which lost 4 bases and 3 bases, there was a span of 14 bases. In germline, CDR1 is SGHKS, CDR2 YYEKEE (reference sequence). Generated by immunoSEQ multiplex PCR, the TCRdb table keeps only in-frame clones and is missing some. This table holds about 100,000 clones, 80% to 95% found once. Sequenced input: CD4+ T cells sorted from blood. The chain links TRBV5-5 to TRBJ2-1, with D possibly being TRBD1 (6 bases). This receptor was taken from a human donor in good health. The CDR3 reads CASSEKGGGYNEQFF. CDR3 bases: TGTGCCAGCAGCGAGAAAGGGGGTGGCTACAATGAGCAGTTCTTC.